A selection of T cell receptor beta chains follows, all from one sample in a study of shared clonotypes between healthy human individuals. Only in-frame clones appear in the TCRdb table, and some are missing; sequencing was by immunoSEQ multiplex PCR. This sample yields under 1,900,000 clones, of which 98% to 99% are seen a single time; roughly 0.36% belongs to the top ten. The sample taken for sequencing was naive CD4+ T cells sorted from blood. These receptors were collected from a young man in good health. The CDR3 runs from the conserved cysteine through the conserved F or W. Fields, in order: D gene, J gene, V gene, clone size, CDR3 DNA, CDR3 protein. A D gene is named only where the DNA matches it firmly. Size is omitted from some rows. Given values are once, few, many or a class for expanded clones.

>-|TRBJ2-6|TRBV11-3|-
TGTGCCAGCAGCTTAACAGGGCACCCTGGGGCCAACGTCCTGACTTTC
CASSLTGHPGANVLTF
>-|TRBJ1-1|TRBV29-1|-
TGCAGCGTTGATAGGCTCGGGGGAGTTGGCACTGAAGCTTTCTTT
CSVDRLGGVGTEAFF
>-|TRBJ2-4|TRBV29-1|-
TGCAGCGTTGAAGATAGAGACAGGAGGGGGGACATTCAGTACTTC
CSVEDRDRRGDIQYF
>-|TRBJ1-2|TRBV2|-
TGTGCCAGCGCGCCTGGCTACACCTTC
CASAPGYTF
>-|TRBJ1-3|TRBV6-5|once
TGTGCCAGCAGTTCCCAGGGCTTCTCTGGAAACACCATATATTTT
CASSSQGFSGNTIYF
>-|TRBJ2-1|TRBV7-9|-
TGTGCCAGCAGCCTGGAGGGCCGGTATTCTGAGCAGTTCTTC
CASSLEGRYSEQFF
>TRBD2|TRBJ2-7|TRBV28|-
TGTGCCAGCATCGGCAGCGGGGCCTACGAGCAGTACTTC
CASIGSGAYEQYF
>-|TRBJ2-1|TRBV11-3|-
TGTGCCAGCAGCTTAGGTTTCATGGGGTACAATGAGCAGTTCTTC
CASSLGFMGYNEQFF
>-|TRBJ1-4|TRBV7-8|once
TGTGCCAGCAGCTTAGTTAGAGTTCGGAATGAAAAACTGTTTTTT
CASSLVRVRNEKLFF
>TRBD1|TRBJ2-3|TRBV18|once
TGTGCCAGCTCACCACTGCCAGGGGGCGCAGATACGCAGTATTTT
CASSPLPGGADTQYF
>-|TRBJ2-1|TRBV14|-
TGTGCCAGCAGCCGCCGGTCGTCCCACAATGAGCAGTTCTTC
CASSRRSSHNEQFF
>-|TRBJ1-2|TRBV7-8|-
TGTGCCAGCAGCTCCTCCCCCGCGGGGAGGGGCTACACCTTC
CASSSSPAGRGYTF
>TRBD2|TRBJ2-2|TRBV5-1|-
TGCGCCAGCAGCTTGGGTAGCGGGAGGGCCGGAACCGGGGAGCTGTTTTTT
CASSLGSGRAGTGELFF
>TRBD2|TRBJ2-7|TRBV7-7|-
TGTGCCAGCAGCTCTTTAGTGCCCCCTGGACTAGCGGCTCTGGACGAGCAGTACTTC
CASSSLVPPGLAALDEQYF
>-|TRBJ1-3|TRBV20-1|-
TGCAGTGCTAGCGGCGGAAACACCATATATTTT
CSASGGNTIYF
>-|TRBJ2-7|TRBV20-1|-
TGCAGTGCTAGGGACGCCTACGAGCAGTACTTC
CSARDAYEQYF
>-|TRBJ1-5|TRBV2|-
TGTGCCAGCAGTAGGGACCTCCAGCCCCAGCATTTT
CASSRDLQPQHF
>TRBD2|TRBJ2-3|TRBV5-8|-
TGTGCCAGCAGCTTGAGGGGTAGGCGGGAGCCCGATACGCAGTATTTT
CASSLRGRREPDTQYF
>TRBD1|TRBJ2-2|TRBV5-1|-
TGCGCCAGCAGCCTACAACCCCTTGGACAGGTTATTACCGGGGAGCTGTTTTTT
CASSLQPLGQVITGELFF
>-|TRBJ2-5|TRBV5-1|-
TGCGCCAGCAGCTTGGGACAGGTCCTTCTGGGGGAGACCCAGTACTTC
CASSLGQVLLGETQYF
>TRBD1|TRBJ1-2|TRBV5-8|-
TGTGCCAGCAGTCCAGACAGGGGCTATGGCTACACCTTC
CASSPDRGYGYTF
>-|TRBJ1-2|TRBV19|-
TGTGCCAGTAGTATTGGCTCCCGGACAGTCGCTGCTCACTTC
CASSIGSRTVAAHF
>-|TRBJ2-7|TRBV28|-
TGTGCCAGCACTAGCTTGCTGAGGCTCGACGAGCAGTACTTC
CASTSLLRLDEQYF
>TRBD1|TRBJ2-2|TRBV6-1|-
TGTGCCAGCAATACGGACAGGGGGCTCACCGGGGAGCTGTTTTTT
CASNTDRGLTGELFF
>-|TRBJ2-1|TRBV20-1|-
TGCAGTGCTAGGAGACGAGATGAGCAGTTCTTC
CSARRRDEQFF
>-|TRBJ2-6|TRBV6-1|-
TGTGCCAGCAGGGCAGGGACTGGGGCCAACGTCCTGACTTTC
CASRAGTGANVLTF
>TRBD1|TRBJ1-3|TRBV2|-
TGTGCCAGTTCTCGGGACAGCCAGGTCCAGGGAAGAGGAAACACCATATATTTT
CASSRDSQVQGRGNTIYF
>TRBD2|TRBJ2-7|TRBV7-2|-
TGTGCCAGCAGCTCAGGACTAGCGTTGGCCTACGAGCAGTACTTC
CASSSGLALAYEQYF
>TRBD1|TRBJ2-3|TRBV28|-
TGTGCCAGACCCGGGACAGCAGGTACGCAGTATTTT
CARPGTAGTQYF
>-|TRBJ2-2|TRBV6-5|once
TGTGCCAGCAGTTCTGGAAACCGTGGGACCGGGGAGCTGTTTTTT
CASSSGNRGTGELFF
>-|TRBJ2-7|TRBV29-1|-
TGCAGCGTTGGGCCAAGGGCCGGTTTCGAGCAGTACTTC
CSVGPRAGFEQYF
>-|TRBJ1-3|TRBV7-9|-
TGTGCCAGCATCACGGGACCTCTCTCTGGAAACACCATATATTTT
CASITGPLSGNTIYF
>-|TRBJ2-2|TRBV14|-
TGTGCCAGCAGGCGGAGTTTGAACACCGGGGAGCTGTTTTTT
CASRRSLNTGELFF
>TRBD1|TRBJ1-2|TRBV5-4|-
TGTGCCAGCAGCCCTGGACAGGGGACGAGCTACACCTTC
CASSPGQGTSYTF
>-|TRBJ2-7|TRBV5-1|-
TGTGCCAGCAGCTTGAGGTTTGGGGGCCCCTACGAGCAGTACTTC
CASSLRFGGPYEQYF
>-|TRBJ1-5|TRBV25-1|-
TGTGCCAGCAGTGAACCCGCCAGCAATCAGCCCCAGCATTTT
CASSEPASNQPQHF
>-|TRBJ1-5|TRBV5-8|-
TGTGCCAGCAGCTTCAGAGGGGATCAGCCCCAGCATTTT
CASSFRGDQPQHF
>-|TRBJ1-4|TRBV20-1|once
TGCAGTGCTAGAAATAATGAAAAACTGTTTTTT
CSARNNEKLFF